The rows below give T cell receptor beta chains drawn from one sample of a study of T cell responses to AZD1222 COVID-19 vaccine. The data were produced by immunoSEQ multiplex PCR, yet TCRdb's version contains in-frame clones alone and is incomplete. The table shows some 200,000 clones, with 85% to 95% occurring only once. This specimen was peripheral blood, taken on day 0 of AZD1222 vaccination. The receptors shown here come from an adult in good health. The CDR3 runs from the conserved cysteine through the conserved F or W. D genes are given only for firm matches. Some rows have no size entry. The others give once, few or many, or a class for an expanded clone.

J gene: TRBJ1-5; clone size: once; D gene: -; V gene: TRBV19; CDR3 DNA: TGTGCCAGTAGCCGGGTGCAGGGTCGTAGCAATCAGCCCCAGCATTTT; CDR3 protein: CASSRVQGRSNQPQHF
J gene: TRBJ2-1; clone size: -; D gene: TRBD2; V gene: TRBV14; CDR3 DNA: TGTGCCAGCAGTCAAAGGACTAGCGGAAAGTCCTACAATGAGCAGTTCTTC; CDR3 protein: CASSQRTSGKSYNEQFF
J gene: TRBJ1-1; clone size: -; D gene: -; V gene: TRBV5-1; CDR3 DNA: TGCGCCAGCAGCTTAGAGGTGGACACTGAAGCTTTCTTT; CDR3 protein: CASSLEVDTEAFF
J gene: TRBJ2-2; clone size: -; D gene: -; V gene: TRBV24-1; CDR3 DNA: TGTGCCACCATGGGACAAGTCACCGGGGAGCTGTTTTTT; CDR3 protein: CATMGQVTGELFF
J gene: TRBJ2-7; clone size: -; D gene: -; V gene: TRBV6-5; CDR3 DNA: TGTGCCAGCCACCCCCAGGGTGCGTACGAGCAGTACTTC; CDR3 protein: CASHPQGAYEQYF
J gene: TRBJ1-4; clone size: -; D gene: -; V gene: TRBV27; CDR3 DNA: TGTGCCAGCAGTTTTTTCGGGACTGAGAATGAAAAACTGTTTTTT; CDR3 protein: CASSFFGTENEKLFF
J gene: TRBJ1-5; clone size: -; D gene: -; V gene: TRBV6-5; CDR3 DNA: TGTGCCAGCGGAATGGACCGGGATCAGCCCCAGCATTTT; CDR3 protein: CASGMDRDQPQHF
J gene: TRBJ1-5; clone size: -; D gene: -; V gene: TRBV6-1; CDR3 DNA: TGTGCCAGCAGTGAATCGGGCAGCCCTCAGCCCCAGCATTTT; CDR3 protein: CASSESGSPQPQHF
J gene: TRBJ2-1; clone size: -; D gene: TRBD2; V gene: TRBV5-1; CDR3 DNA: TGCGCCAGCTCGCTAGCGGCCGAATTCGATGAGCAGTTCTTC; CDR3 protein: CASSLAAEFDEQFF
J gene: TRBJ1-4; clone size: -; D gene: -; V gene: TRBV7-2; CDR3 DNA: TGTGCCAGCAGCCCCGGCGGGACCGCTGGCGAAAAACTGTTTTTT; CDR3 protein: CASSPGGTAGEKLFF
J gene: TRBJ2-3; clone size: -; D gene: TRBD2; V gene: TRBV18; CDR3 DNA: TGTGCCAGCTCACCGAGACTAGCGGGAGATGGCACAGATACGCAGTATTTT; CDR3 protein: CASSPRLAGDGTDTQYF
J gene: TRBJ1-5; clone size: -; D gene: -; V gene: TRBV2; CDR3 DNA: TGTGCCAGCAGCTGGACTCCCAATCAGCCCCAGCATTTT; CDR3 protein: CASSWTPNQPQHF
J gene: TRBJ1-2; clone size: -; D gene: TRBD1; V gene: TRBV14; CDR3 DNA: TGTGCCAGCAGCCAAGAAGAGGGGGCGGACTATGGCTACACCTTC; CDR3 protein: CASSQEEGADYGYTF
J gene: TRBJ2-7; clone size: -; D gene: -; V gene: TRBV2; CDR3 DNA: TGTGCCAGCACCGAAGCGGGCTACGAGCAGTACTTC; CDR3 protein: CASTEAGYEQYF
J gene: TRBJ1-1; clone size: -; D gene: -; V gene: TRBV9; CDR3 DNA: TGTGCCAGCAGCCACGGGGAAAACGCTGAAGCTTTCTTT; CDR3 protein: CASSHGENAEAFF
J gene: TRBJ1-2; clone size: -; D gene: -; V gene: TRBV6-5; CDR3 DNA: TGTGCCAGCAGTTACGACAGGACTAACTATGGCTACACCTTC; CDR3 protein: CASSYDRTNYGYTF
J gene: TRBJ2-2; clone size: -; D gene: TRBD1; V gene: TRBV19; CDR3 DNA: TGTGCCAGTAGCGGGACAGGGGGCACCGGGGAGCTGTTTTTT; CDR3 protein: CASSGTGGTGELFF
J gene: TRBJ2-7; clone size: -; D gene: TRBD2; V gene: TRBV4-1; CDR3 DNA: TGCGCCAGCAGCCAAGCGCCGGGACTAGGTCCCCACGAGCAGTACTTC; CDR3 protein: CASSQAPGLGPHEQYF
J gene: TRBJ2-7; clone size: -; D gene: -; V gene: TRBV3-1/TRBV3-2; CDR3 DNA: TGTGCCAGCAGCCAATTTTCCTACGAGCAGTACTTC; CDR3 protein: CASSQFSYEQYF
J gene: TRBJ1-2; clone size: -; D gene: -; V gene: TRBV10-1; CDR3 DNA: TGCGCCAGCAGTGAGTCGACGGACAGCCTGTTAGCTAACTATGGCTACACCTTC; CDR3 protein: CASSESTDSLLANYGYTF
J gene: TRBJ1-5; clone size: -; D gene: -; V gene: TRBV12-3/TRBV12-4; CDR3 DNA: TGTGCCAGCAGGCGAACGGGGCCCCAGCATTTT; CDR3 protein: CASRRTGPQHF
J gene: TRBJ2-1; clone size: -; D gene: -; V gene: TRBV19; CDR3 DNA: TGTGCCAGTAGCGAAGACGGACGGAATGAGCAGTTCTTC; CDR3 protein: CASSEDGRNEQFF
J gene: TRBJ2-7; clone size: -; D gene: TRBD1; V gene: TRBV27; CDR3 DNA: TGTGCCAGTGAAGGGGGCCGCGAGCAGTACTTC; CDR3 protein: CASEGGREQYF
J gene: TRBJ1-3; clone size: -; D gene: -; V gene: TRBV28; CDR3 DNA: TGTGCCAGCAGGGACGGGGGTAGCTCTGGAAACACCATATATTTT; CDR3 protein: CASRDGGSSGNTIYF
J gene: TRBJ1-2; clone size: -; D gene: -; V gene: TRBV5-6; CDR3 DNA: TGTGCCAGCAGCTTGGCCGGGGGACACGCTCCGCACTATGGCTACACCTTC; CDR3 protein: CASSLAGGHAPHYGYTF
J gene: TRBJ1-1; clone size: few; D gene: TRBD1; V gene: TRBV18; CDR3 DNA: TGTGCCAGCTCACCAACGAACAGGGGCGTGAACACTGAAGCTTTCTTT; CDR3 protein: CASSPTNRGVNTEAFF
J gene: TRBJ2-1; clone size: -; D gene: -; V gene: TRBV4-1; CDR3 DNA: TGCGCCAGCAGCCAAACACCGGCAAGCTCCTACAATGAGCAGTTCTTC; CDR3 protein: CASSQTPASSYNEQFF
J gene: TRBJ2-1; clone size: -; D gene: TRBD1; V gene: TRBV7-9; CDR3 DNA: TGTGCCAGCAGTTGGACAGGGACCCCCTACAATGAGCAGTTCTTC; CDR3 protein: CASSWTGTPYNEQFF
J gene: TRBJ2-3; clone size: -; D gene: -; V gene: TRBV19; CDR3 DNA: TGTGCCAGTAGTATAAACAGCTACACAGATACGCAGTATTTT; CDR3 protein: CASSINSYTDTQYF